Listed below are T cell receptor beta chains from one sample, sequenced in a study of shared clonotypes between healthy human individuals. The data were produced by immunoSEQ multiplex PCR, yet TCRdb's version contains in-frame clones alone and is incomplete. Among around 610,000 clones listed, about 96% were seen once. Sequenced sample: naive CD8+ T cells sorted from blood. The source of these receptors is a woman aged 25 to 39 in good health. Both conserved end residues are part of each CDR3. The D gene is left open where the match is weak. Size is omitted from some rows. Given values are once, few, many or a class for expanded clones.

J	D	V	size	DNA	CDR3
TRBJ2-1	-	TRBV28	-	TGTGCCAGCTCCCAACTCCGGACAGTTTACAATGAGCAGTTCTTC	CASSQLRTVYNEQFF
TRBJ1-5	-	TRBV2	-	TGTGCCAGCAGTGATGGGCAGGGAAATCAGCCCCAGCATTTT	CASSDGQGNQPQHF
TRBJ2-7	TRBD2	TRBV7-9	-	TGTGCCAGCAGCCCGGGACTAGCGGGAGTAGAGCAGTACTTC	CASSPGLAGVEQYF
TRBJ1-1	-	TRBV28	-	TGTGCCAGCAGTTATCCGTGGTACCCACTGAACACTGAAGCTTTCTTT	CASSYPWYPLNTEAFF
TRBJ1-1	-	TRBV4-1	-	TGCGCCAGCAGCCAAGGGCGGGCCCGGAACGTGGGTCCTGAAGCTTTCTTT	CASSQGRARNVGPEAFF
TRBJ2-7	-	TRBV11-2	-	TGTGCCAGCAGCTTATTTTTGGGACCCTCCTACGAGCAGTACTTC	CASSLFLGPSYEQYF
TRBJ1-2	TRBD1	TRBV9	-	TGTGCCAGCAGCGGACGTACAGGGGAGGGTGGCTATGGCTACACCTTC	CASSGRTGEGGYGYTF
TRBJ1-1	TRBD1	TRBV20-1	-	TGCAGTGCTCTCGACAGTAAGGGGGCCTACTTT	CSALDSKGAYF
TRBJ1-6	TRBD1	TRBV28	-	TGTGCCAGCAGTCCCCCGGGACAGGGAGATTCACCCCTCCACTTT	CASSPPGQGDSPLHF
TRBJ1-2	-	TRBV15	-	TGTGCCACCACCCGTACGGGGGGCGCCGGGTTGGGCTATGGCTACACCTTC	CATTRTGGAGLGYGYTF
TRBJ1-2	-	TRBV6-5	-	TGTGCCAGCAGGGGCAGGCTGACACCTATGGACTACACCTTC	CASRGRLTPMDYTF
TRBJ2-2	-	TRBV11-2	-	TGTGCCAGCCCCGGCAGGACGACCGGGGAGCTGTTTTTT	CASPGRTTGELFF
TRBJ2-1	TRBD2	TRBV13	once	TGTGCCAGCAGCCACGGGGGACTAGGTGAGCAGTTCTTC	CASSHGGLGEQFF
TRBJ2-7	-	TRBV27	-	TGTGCCAGCAGACCAGGGACGGCCTACGAGCAGTACTTC	CASRPGTAYEQYF
TRBJ2-6	-	TRBV6-4	-	TGTGCCAGCGCCCCCGGGCATTATGGGGCCAACGTCCTGACTTTC	CASAPGHYGANVLTF
TRBJ1-2	-	TRBV28	-	TGTGCCAGCAGTTTCAGGGGTCCTAACTATGGCTACACCTTC	CASSFRGPNYGYTF
TRBJ2-5	-	TRBV27	once	TGTGCCAGCGGCGGACAAGAGACCCAGTACTTC	CASGGQETQYF
TRBJ2-7	TRBD2	TRBV7-3	once	TGTGCCAGCAGCTCCCGGACCTTCCAGCGGGAGATTACTCCTTGGGAGCAGTACTTC	CASSSRTFQREITPWEQYF
TRBJ2-1	-	TRBV11-3	-	TGTGCCAGCAGCTTAAACCTAGGGGGAGGTGATGAGCAGTTCTTC	CASSLNLGGGDEQFF
TRBJ1-2	-	TRBV30	once	TGTGCCTGGAGTGTACGAAAATCACTTTATTGGTATGGCTACACCTTC	CAWSVRKSLYWYGYTF
TRBJ1-5	-	TRBV5-1	-	TGCGCCAGCAGCTTGGCCCCCAGATCTAGCAATCAGCCCCAGCATTTT	CASSLAPRSSNQPQHF
TRBJ2-7	-	TRBV4-1	-	TGCGCCAGCAGCCAAGGGAATTCCTACGAGCAGTACTTC	CASSQGNSYEQYF
TRBJ1-1	-	TRBV27	-	TGTGCCAGCAGTTTATCGGGGGCCCTCACTGAAGCTTTCTTT	CASSLSGALTEAFF
TRBJ2-7	TRBD2	TRBV27	-	TGTGCCAGCAGTTTAGCAAGAGGACTAGCGGGAGTGGACGAGCAGTACTTC	CASSLARGLAGVDEQYF
TRBJ2-1	-	TRBV28	-	TGTGCCAGCAGTCCTCGGCGGAGCTCCTACAATGAGCAGTTCTTC	CASSPRRSSYNEQFF
TRBJ2-5	-	TRBV27	-	TGTGCCAGCAGTTTAAAACAGGGTGAGGAAGAGCAGTACTTC	CASSLKQGEEEQYF